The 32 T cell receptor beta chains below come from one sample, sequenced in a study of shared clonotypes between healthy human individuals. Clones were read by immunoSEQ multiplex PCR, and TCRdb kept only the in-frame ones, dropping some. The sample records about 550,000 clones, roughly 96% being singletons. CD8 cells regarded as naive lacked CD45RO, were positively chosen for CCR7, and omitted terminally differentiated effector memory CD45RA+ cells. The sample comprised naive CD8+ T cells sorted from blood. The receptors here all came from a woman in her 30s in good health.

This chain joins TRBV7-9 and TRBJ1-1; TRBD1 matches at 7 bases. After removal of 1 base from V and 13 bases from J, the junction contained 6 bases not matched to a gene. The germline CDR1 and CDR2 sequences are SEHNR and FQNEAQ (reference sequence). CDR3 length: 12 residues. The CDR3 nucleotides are TGTGCCAGCAGCTTAGACAGGGGATTTGTTTTCTTT. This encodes CASSLDRGFVFF. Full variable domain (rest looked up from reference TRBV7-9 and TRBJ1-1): DTGVSQNPRHKITKRGQNVTFRCDPISEHNRLYWYRQTLGQGPEFLTYFQNEAQLEKSRLLSDRFSAERPKGSFSTLEIQRTEQGDSAMYLCASSLDRGFVFFGQGTRLTVV.

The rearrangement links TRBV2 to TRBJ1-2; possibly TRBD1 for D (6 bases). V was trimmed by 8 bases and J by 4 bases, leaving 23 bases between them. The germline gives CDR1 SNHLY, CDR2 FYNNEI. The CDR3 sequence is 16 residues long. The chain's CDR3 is CASQGHPIGGSYGYTF. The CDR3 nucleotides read TGTGCCAGCCAGGGACACCCGATAGGGGGTAGCTATGGCTACACCTTC.

The CDR3 coding sequence is TGTGCCAGCAGGACTGGGGGGGGGAAACTGTTTTTT. This sequence encodes CASRTGGGKLFF. The chain is built from TRBV6-5 and TRBJ1-4, with D maybe TRBD1 (5 bases). Trimming removed 6 bases at V and 11 bases at J, with 13 bases between. The germline V gene has CDR1 MNHEY and CDR2 SVGAGI. This CDR3 is built from 12 residues.

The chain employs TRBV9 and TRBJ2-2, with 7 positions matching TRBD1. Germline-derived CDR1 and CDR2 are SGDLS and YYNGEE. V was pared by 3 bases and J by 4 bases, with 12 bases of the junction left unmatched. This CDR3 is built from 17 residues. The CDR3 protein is CASSGLNRGGPTGELFF. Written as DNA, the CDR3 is TGTGCCAGCAGCGGTCTCAACAGGGGCGGTCCCACCGGGGAGCTGTTTTTT. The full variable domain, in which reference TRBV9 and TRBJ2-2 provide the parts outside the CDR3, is DSGVTQTPKHLITATGQRVTLRCSPRSGDLSVYWYQQSLDQGLQFLIQYYNGEERAKGNILERFSAQQFPDLHSELNLSSLELGDSALYFCASSGLNRGGPTGELFFGEGSRLTVL.

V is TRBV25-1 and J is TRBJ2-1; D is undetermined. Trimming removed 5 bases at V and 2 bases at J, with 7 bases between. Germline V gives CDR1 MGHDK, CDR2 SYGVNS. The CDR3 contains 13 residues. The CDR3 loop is CASSLQTYNEQFF. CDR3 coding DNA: TGTGCCAGCAGTTTGCAGACCTACAATGAGCAGTTCTTC.

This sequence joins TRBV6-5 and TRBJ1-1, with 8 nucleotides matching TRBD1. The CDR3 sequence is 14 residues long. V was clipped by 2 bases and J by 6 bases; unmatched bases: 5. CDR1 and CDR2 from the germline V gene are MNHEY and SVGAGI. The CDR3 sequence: CASSYAGQGSEAFF. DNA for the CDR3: TGTGCCAGCAGTTACGCAGGACAGGGCTCTGAAGCTTTCTTT.

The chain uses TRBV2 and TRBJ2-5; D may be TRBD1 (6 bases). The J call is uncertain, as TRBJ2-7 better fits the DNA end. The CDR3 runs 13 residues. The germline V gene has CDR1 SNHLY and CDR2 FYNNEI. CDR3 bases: TGTGCCAGCAGTGAACCGGGACACCACGAGCAGTACTTC. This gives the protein CASSEPGHHEQYF.

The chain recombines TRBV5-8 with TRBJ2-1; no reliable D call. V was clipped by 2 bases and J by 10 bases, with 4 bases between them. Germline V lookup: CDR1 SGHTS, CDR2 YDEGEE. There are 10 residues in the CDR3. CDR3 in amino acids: CASSFYEQFF. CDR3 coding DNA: TGTGCCAGCAGCTTTTACGAGCAGTTCTTC. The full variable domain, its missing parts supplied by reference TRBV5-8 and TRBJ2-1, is EAGVTQSPTHLIKTRGQQATLRCSPISGHTSVYWYQQALGLGLQFLLWYDEGEERNRGNFPPRFSGRQFPNYSSELNVNALELEDSALYLCASSFYEQFFGPGTRLTVL.

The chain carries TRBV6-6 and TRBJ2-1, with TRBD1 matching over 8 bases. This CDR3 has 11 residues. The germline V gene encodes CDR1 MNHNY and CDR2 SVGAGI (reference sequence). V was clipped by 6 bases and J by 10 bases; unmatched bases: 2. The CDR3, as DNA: TGTGCCAGCAGGGGGACAGGAGAGCAGTTCTTC. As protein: CASRGTGEQFF.

The CDR3 spells CASSPPQGVNEQFF. The DNA for the CDR3 is TGTGCCAGCAGTCCTCCGCAGGGAGTTAATGAGCAGTTCTTC. This chain links TRBV9 with TRBJ2-1; either TRBD1 or TRBD2 may fit D (5 bases each). Trimming stripped 5 bases from V and 7 bases from J, with 16 bases between. Germline V gene data show CDR1 as SGDLS and CDR2 as YYNGEE. CDR3 length: 14 residues.

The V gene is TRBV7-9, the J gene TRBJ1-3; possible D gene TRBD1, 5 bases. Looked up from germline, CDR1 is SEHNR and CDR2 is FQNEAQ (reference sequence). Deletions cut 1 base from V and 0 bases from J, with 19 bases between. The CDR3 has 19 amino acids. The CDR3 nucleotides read TGTGCCAGCAGCTTAGACGAGAAGGGCAGGGAGGGCTCTGGAAACACCATATATTTT. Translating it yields CASSLDEKGREGSGNTIYF.

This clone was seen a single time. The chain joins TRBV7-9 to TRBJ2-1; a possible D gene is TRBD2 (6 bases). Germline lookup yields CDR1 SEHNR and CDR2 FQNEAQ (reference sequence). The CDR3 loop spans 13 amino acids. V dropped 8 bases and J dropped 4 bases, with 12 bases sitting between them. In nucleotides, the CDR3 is TGTGCCAGCCTTAGCGGAAGTTACAATGAGCAGTTCTTC. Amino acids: CASLSGSYNEQFF.

CDR3 sequence: CASSSLGNEQYF. Here the CDR3 DNA reads TGTGCCAGCAGCTCCCTCGGGAACGAGCAGTACTTC. The J gene is TRBJ2-7, the V gene TRBV5-5; D is possibly TRBD2 (5 bases). Germline V gene sequence: CDR1 SGHKS, CDR2 YYEKEE (reference sequence). This CDR3 contains 12 residues. Trimming took off 3 bases at V and 5 bases at J, with 9 bases between the two ends.

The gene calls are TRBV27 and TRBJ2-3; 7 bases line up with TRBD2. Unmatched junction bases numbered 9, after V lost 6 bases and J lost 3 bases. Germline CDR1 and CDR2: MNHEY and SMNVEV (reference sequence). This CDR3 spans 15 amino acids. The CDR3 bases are TGTGCCAGCAGCTTGGGACTACCTTGGACAGATACGCAGTATTTT. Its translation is CASSLGLPWTDTQYF.

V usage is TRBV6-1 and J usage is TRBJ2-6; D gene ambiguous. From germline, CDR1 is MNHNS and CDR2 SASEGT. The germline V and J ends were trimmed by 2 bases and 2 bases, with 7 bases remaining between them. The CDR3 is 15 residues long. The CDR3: CASSELGTGANVLTF. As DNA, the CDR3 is TGTGCCAGCAGTGAACTGGGGACTGGGGCCAACGTCCTGACTTTC.

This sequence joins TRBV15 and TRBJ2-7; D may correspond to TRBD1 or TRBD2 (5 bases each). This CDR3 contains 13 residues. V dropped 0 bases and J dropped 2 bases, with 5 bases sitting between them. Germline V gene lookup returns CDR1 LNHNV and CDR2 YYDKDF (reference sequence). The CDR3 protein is CATSREGAYEQYF. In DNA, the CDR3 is TGTGCCACCAGCAGAGAGGGGGCCTACGAGCAGTACTTC.

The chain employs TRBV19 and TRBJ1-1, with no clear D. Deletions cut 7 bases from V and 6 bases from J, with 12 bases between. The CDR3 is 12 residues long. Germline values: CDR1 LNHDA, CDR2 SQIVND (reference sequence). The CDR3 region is CASTGFSAEAFF. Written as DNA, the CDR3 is TGTGCCAGTACGGGTTTTTCGGCTGAAGCTTTCTTT.

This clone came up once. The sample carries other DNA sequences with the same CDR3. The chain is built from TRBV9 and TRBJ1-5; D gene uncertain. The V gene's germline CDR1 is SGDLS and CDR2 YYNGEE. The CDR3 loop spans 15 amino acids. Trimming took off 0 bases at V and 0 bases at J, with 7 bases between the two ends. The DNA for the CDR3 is TGTGCCAGCAGCGTAGAGGGAAATAGCAATCAGCCCCAGCATTTT. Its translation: CASSVEGNSNQPQHF.

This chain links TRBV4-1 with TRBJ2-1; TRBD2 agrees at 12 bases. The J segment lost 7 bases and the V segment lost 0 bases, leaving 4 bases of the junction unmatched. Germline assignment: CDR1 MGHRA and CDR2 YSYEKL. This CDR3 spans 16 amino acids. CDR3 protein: CASSQEGGLAGNEQFF. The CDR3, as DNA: TGCGCCAGCAGCCAAGAAGGCGGACTAGCGGGAAATGAGCAGTTCTTC.

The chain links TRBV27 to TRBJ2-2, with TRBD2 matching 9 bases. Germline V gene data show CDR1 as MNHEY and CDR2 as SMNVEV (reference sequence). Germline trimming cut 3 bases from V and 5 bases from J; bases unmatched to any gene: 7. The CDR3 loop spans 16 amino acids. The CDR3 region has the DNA TGTGCCAGCAGTTTTGTCCTAGCGGGATCGACCGGGGAGCTGTTTTTT. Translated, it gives CASSFVLAGSTGELFF.

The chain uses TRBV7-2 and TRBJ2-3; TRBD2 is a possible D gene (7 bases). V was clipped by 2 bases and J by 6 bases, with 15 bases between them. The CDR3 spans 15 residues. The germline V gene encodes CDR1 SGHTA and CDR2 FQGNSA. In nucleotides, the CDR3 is TGTGCCAGCAGCTTATGGCAGGGGCGGGGGGATACGCAGTATTTT. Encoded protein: CASSLWQGRGDTQYF.

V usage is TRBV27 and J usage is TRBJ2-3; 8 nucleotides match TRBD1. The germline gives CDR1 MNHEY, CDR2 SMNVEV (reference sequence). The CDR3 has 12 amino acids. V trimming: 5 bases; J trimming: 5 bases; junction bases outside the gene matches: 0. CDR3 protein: CASSGQGDTQYF. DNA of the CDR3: TGTGCCAGCAGTGGACAGGGAGATACGCAGTATTTT.

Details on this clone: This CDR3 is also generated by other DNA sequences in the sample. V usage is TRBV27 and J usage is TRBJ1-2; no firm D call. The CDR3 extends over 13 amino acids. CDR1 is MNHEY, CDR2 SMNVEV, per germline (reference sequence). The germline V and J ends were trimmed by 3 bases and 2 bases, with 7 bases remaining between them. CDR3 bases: TGTGCCAGCAGTTTCGCGGGGAACTATGGCTACACCTTC. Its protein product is CASSFAGNYGYTF.

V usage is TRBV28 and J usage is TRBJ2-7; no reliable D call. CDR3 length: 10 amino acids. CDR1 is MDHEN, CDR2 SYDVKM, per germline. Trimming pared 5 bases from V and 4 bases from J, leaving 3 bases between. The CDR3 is CASSEYEQYF. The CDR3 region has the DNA TGTGCCAGCAGTGAGTACGAGCAGTACTTC.

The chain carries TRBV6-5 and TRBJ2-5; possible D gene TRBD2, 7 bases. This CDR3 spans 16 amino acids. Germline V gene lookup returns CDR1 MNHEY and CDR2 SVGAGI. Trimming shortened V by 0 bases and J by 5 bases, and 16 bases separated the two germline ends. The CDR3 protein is CASSYSVGGPLETQYF. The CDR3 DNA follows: TGTGCCAGCAGTTACTCGGTCGGGGGGCCCTTGGAGACCCAGTACTTC.

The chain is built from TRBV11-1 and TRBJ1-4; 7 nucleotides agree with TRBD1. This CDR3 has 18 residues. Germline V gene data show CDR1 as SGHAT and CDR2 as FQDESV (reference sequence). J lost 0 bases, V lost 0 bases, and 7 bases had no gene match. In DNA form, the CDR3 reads TGTGCCAGCAGCTTAGCCAATCCCGGGACAGCAACTAATGAAAAACTGTTTTTT. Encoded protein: CASSLANPGTATNEKLFF.

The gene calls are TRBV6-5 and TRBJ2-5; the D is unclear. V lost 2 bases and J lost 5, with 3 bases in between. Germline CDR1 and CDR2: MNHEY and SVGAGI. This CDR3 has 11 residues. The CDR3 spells CASSYAETQYF. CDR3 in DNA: TGTGCCAGCAGTTACGCCGAGACCCAGTACTTC.

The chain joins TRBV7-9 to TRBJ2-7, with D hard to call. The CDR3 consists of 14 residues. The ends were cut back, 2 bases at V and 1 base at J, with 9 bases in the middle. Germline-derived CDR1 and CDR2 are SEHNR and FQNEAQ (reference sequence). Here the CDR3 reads CASSLTARSYEQYF. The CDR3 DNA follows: TGTGCCAGCAGCTTAACGGCACGATCCTACGAGCAGTACTTC. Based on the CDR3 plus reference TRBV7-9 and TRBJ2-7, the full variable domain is DTGVSQNPRHKITKRGQNVTFRCDPISEHNRLYWYRQTLGQGPEFLTYFQNEAQLEKSRLLSDRFSAERPKGSFSTLEIQRTEQGDSAMYLCASSLTARSYEQYFGPGTRLTVT.

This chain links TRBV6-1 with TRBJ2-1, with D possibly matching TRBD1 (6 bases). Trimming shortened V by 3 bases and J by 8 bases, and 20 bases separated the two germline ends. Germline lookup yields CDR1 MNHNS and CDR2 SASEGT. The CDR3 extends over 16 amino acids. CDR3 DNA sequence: TGTGCCAGCAGTGACAATCCAGGGGCCGCGACCGATGAGCAGTTCTTC. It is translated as CASSDNPGAATDEQFF.

This CDR3 is CASSLWREREQYF. The CDR3 DNA reads as TGTGCCAGCAGCTTGTGGCGGGAGCGCGAGCAGTACTTC. This chain connects TRBV5-4 to TRBJ2-7, with TRBD2 matching over 7 bases. Germline-derived CDR1 and CDR2 are SGHNT and YYREEE (reference sequence). After removal of 1 base from V and 6 bases from J, the junction contained 4 bases not matched to a gene. This CDR3 contains 13 residues.

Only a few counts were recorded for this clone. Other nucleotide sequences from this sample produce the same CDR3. CDR3 region: CASSTDGSSYNEQFF. The CDR3 coding sequence is TGTGCCAGTAGTACTGACGGGAGCTCCTACAATGAGCAGTTCTTC. This sequence joins TRBV19 and TRBJ2-1; D is possibly TRBD2 (6 bases). The CDR3 length is 15 residues. CDR1 and CDR2 (germline): LNHDA, SQIVND (reference sequence). Trimming stripped 4 bases from V and 0 bases from J, with 10 bases between.

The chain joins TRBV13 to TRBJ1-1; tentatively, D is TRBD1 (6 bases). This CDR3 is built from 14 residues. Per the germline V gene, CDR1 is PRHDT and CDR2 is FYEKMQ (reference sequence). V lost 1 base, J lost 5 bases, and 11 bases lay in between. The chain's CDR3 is CASSLDRVGTEAFF. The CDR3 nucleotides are TGTGCCAGCAGCTTAGACAGGGTAGGGACTGAAGCTTTCTTT.